What follows is one T cell receptor (beta chain) and its context. The antigen remains unidentified. The sample belongs to a study of T-cell memory formation after mild COVID-19. Study information: In these data, TCR clusters were largely donor specific. General study results and limits: Pre-infection memory harbored some responding clones, suggesting cross-reactive memory joined.

The germline CDR1 and CDR2 sequences are SQVTM and ANQGSEA. The CDR3 extends over 11 amino acids. V lost 4 bases and J lost 6, with 6 bases in between. TCR alpha and TCR beta cDNA libraries with sample barcodes and UMIs came from 5'RACE using constant-segment primers. Each CDR3 protein gets one entry after TCRdb re-called the 5' RACE reads with MiXCR. This table has 150,000 to 200,000 distinct CDR3 sequences, less than 20% appearing once. This chain links TRBV29-1 with TRBJ2-2; no firm D call. What was sequenced was PBMCs or a T cell subset sorted from them (not recorded which). The clonotype comes from a man between 18 and 35 years old who had mild COVID-19 (a few samples of this study predate the infection). Cell type and time point are not known. In nucleotides, the CDR3 is TGCAGCGTTGCTTTCCCCGGGGAGCTGTTTTTT. It yields the protein CSVAFPGELFF.